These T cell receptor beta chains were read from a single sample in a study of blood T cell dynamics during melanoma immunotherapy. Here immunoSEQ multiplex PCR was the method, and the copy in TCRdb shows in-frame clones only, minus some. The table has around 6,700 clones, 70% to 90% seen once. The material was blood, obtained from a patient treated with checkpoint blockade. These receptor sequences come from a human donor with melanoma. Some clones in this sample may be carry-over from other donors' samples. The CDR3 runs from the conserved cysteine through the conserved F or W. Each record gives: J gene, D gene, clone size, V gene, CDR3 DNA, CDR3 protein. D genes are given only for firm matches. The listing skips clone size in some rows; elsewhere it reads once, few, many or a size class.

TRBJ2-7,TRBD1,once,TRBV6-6,TGTGCCAGCAGTTCTACAGGGGGTTGGTCCTACGAGCAGTACTTC,CASSSTGGWSYEQYF
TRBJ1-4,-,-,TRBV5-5,TGTGCCAGCAGCTGGGGTCCTCGGGACCCGGGGGAAAAACTGTTTTTT,CASSWGPRDPGEKLFF
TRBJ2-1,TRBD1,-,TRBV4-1,TGCGCCAGCAGCCGGGACAGGGGATGGTTCGCTGAGCAGTTCTTC,CASSRDRGWFAEQFF
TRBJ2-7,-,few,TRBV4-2,TGTGCCAGCAGCTTAGCTTCGGGTTCCTACGAGCAGTACTTC,CASSLASGSYEQYF
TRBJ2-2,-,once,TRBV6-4,TGTGCCAGCAGTGAAGACAACACCGGGGAGCTGTTTTTT,CASSEDNTGELFF
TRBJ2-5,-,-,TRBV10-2,TGCGCCAGCAGTGAACGGGGGCGGGTACAGACCCAGTACTTC,CASSERGRVQTQYF
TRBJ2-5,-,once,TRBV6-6,TGTGCCAGCAGTCCATCCGGACAAGAGACCCAGTACTTC,CASSPSGQETQYF
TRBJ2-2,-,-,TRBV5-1,TGCGCCAGCAGCCCGAGGGGGAACACCGGGGAGCTGTTTTTT,CASSPRGNTGELFF
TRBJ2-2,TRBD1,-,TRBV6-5,TGTGCCAGCAGTTGGTCAGGGACAGGGGGTACCGGGGAGCTGTTTTTT,CASSWSGTGGTGELFF
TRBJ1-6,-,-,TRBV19,TGTGCCAGTAGTATCGTGACAGGCACGAATTCACCCCTCCACTTT,CASSIVTGTNSPLHF
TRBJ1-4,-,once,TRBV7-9,TGTGCCAGCAGCTTTGGGACGGTTGGGGGGGAAAAACTGTTTTTT,CASSFGTVGGEKLFF
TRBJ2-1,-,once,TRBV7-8,TGTGCCAGCAGCTTGGACCTAGCCTACAATGAGCAGTTCTTC,CASSLDLAYNEQFF
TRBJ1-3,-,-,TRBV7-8,TGTGCCAGCAGCTTAGTTGGAAACACCATATATTTT,CASSLVGNTIYF
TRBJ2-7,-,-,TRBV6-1,TGTGCCAGCAGCCACCGTGAGGGAAGGAACGAGCAGTACTTC,CASSHREGRNEQYF
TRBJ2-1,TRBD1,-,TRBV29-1,TGCAGCGCCAGGGGGCTGACCTACAATGAGCAGTTCTTC,CSARGLTYNEQFF
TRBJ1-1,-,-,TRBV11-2,TGTGCCAGCAGCTTCAGGGAACGTACTGAAGCTTTCTTT,CASSFRERTEAFF
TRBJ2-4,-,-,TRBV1,TGCACCAGCAGCCAAGATAGCCCCAACCCAAAAAACATTCAGTACTTC,CTSSQDSPNPKNIQYF
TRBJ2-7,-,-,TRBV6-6,TGTGCCAGCAGTCCGGAACCTACCGAGCAGTACTTC,CASSPEPTEQYF
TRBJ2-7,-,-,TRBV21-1,TGTGCCAGCAGCAAAGGGTCTAGCGGGGCCTACGAGCAGTACTTC,CASSKGSSGAYEQYF
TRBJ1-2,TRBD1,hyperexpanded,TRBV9,TGTGCCAGCAGCACTTCAGGGGGCCGGTTTGGCTACACCTTC,CASSTSGGRFGYTF
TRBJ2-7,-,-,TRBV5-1,TGCGCCAGCAGCTTGGGTAGCGAGCGGCCCTACGAGCAGTACTTC,CASSLGSERPYEQYF
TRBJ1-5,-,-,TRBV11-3,TGTGCCAGCAGTCTCGCCAGGGAGGACCAGCCCCAGCATTTT,CASSLAREDQPQHF
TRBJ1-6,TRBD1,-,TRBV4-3,TGCGCCAGCAGCCAAGATCCCGGGACAGGGTACTCACCCCTCCACTTT,CASSQDPGTGYSPLHF
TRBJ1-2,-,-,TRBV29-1,TGCAGCGTTGGGGGGGCCGCAACTAACTATGGCTACACCTTC,CSVGGAATNYGYTF
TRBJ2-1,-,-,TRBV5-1,TGCGCCAGCAGCCCGGGACACAAAAGCTCCTACAATGAGCAGTTCTTC,CASSPGHKSSYNEQFF
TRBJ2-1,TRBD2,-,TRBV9,TGTGCCAGCAGCCTCAGGACTAGCGGGGGGGTATACAATGAGCAGTTCTTC,CASSLRTSGGVYNEQFF
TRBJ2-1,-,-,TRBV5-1,TGCGCCAGCAGCCAGACATGGCCCGACACATACAATGAGCAGTTCTTC,CASSQTWPDTYNEQFF
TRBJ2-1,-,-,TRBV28,TGTGCCAGCAGTTTCCGACAGAACAATGAGCAGTTCTTC,CASSFRQNNEQFF
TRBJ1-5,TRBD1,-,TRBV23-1,TGCGCCAGCAGTCCCGCGGACAGGGGAGGTCAGCCCCAGCATTTT,CASSPADRGGQPQHF
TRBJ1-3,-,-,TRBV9,TGTGCCAGCAGCCCGTCGGGCAACTCTGGAAACACCATATATTTT,CASSPSGNSGNTIYF
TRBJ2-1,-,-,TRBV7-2,TGTGCCAGCAGCTTAAGGGTGGGGGACAACAATGAGCAGTTCTTC,CASSLRVGDNNEQFF
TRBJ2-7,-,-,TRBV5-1,TGCGCCAGCAGCTTTTCAGGGACCTACGAGCAGTACTTC,CASSFSGTYEQYF
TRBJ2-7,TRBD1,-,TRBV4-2,TGTGCCAGCAGCCGGACAGGGGGCGCATTCGGGCAGTACTTC,CASSRTGGAFGQYF
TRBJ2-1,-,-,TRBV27,TGTGCCAGCAGTTCGAAATCGCAGGGGCCCAACTACAATGAGCAGTTCTTC,CASSSKSQGPNYNEQFF
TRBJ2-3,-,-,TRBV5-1,TGCGCCAGCAGCTTGGAAGTTGGCAACACAGATACGCAGTATTTT,CASSLEVGNTDTQYF
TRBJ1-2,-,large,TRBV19,TGTGCCAGTAGTGGGGCAGCCGGGACGGCAAACTATGGCTACACCTTC,CASSGAAGTANYGYTF
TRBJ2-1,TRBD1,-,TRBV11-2,TGTGCCAGCAGCTTATCCCGGACAGGGGACCCTGGACCTCACAATGAGCAGTTCTTC,CASSLSRTGDPGPHNEQFF
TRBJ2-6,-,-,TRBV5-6,TGTGCCAGCAGCTCAGGGCCAGATGCTGGGGCCAACGTCCTGACTTTC,CASSSGPDAGANVLTF
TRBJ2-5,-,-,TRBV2,TGTGCCAGCAGTTCCCCCCTACTAGAGGGTGGAGAGACCCAGTACTTC,CASSSPLLEGGETQYF
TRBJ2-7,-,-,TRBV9,TGTGCCAGCAGCGTTGGGTGGAGCTCCTACGAGCAGTACTTC,CASSVGWSSYEQYF
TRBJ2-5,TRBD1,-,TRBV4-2,TGTGCCAGCAGCCAAGACAGGGGGCAACAAGAGACCCAGTACTTC,CASSQDRGQQETQYF
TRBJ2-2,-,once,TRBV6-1,TGTGCCAGCAGGCTACTGACAGCGAACACCGGGGAGCTGTTTTTT,CASRLLTANTGELFF
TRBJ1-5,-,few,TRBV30,TGTGCCTGGAGTATCGGGGGTGATCAGCCCCAGCATTTT,CAWSIGGDQPQHF
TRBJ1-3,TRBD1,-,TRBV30,TGTGCCTGGAGTTGGGACAGATTGTCTTCCCGACGCACCATATATTTT,CAWSWDRLSSRRTIYF
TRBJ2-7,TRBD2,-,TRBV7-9,TGTGCCAGCAGCTCGAGTGGACTAGCGGGGACTTACGAGCAGTACTTC,CASSSSGLAGTYEQYF
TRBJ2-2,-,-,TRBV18,TGTGCCAGCTCACCAGTCTTGGACACCGGGGAGCTGTTTTTT,CASSPVLDTGELFF
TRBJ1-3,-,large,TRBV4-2,TGTGCCAGCAGCCAAGAGACCAGGGTCTCTGGAAACACCATATATTTT,CASSQETRVSGNTIYF
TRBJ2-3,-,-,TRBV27,TGTGCCAGCAGTTTATCCTGGCGAGATACGCAGTATTTT,CASSLSWRDTQYF
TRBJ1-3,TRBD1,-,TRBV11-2,TGTGCCAGCAGCTTGTCTCAGTCAGGATCGGGACAGGGAAACACCATATATTTT,CASSLSQSGSGQGNTIYF
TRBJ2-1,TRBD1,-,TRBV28,TGTGCCAGCATCTCCGGGACAGGGAAAAATGAGCAGTTCTTC,CASISGTGKNEQFF
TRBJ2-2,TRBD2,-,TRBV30,TGTGCCTGGGGGAGGGAACGGGACACCGGGGAGCTGTTTTTT,CAWGRERDTGELFF
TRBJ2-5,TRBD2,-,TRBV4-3,TGCGCCAGCAGCCGGAGACTAGCGGGGGGGCCCCAGTACTTC,CASSRRLAGGPQYF
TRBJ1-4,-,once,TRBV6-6,TGTGCCAGCAGTTACAGTGACCCCAGGGCTAGGGAAAAACTGTTTTTT,CASSYSDPRAREKLFF
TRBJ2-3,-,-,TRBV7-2,TGTGCCAGCAGCTTAGAAGCGGAGACAGATACGCAGTATTTT,CASSLEAETDTQYF